This TCR beta chain was sequenced for a study of molecular identifiers for immune sequencing clone quantification. Looking at the study overall: Five aliquots were made in replicates from the RNA of approximately 22,000 or 94,000 naive CD8 cells, and four were sequenced.

The sorting of naive CD8 T cells used the CD8+CD4-CCR7+CD45RA+ phenotype. Germline V gives CDR1 MNHEY, CDR2 SVGAGI. CDR3 size: 13 residues. Deletions cut 5 bases from V and 2 bases from J, with 10 bases between. Worth noting for this clonotype: Its antigen remains unidentified.

TCRdb called the PCR reads again in MiXCR, with one record for every CDR3 protein. This sample has roughly 86,000 distinct CDR3 sequences, with around 20% found just once. General study results and limits: Clone sizes could be underestimated for highly expanded clones when identical TCR molecules share a barcode.

The sequenced material came from naive CD8+ T cells from blood, with Jurkat cell RNA spiked in. The subset: FACS-sorted CD8+CD4-CCR7+CD45RA+ naive T cells. The clonotype comes from a human donor in good health. Some libraries in this study had Jurkat cell RNA spiked in. The V and J genes are TRBV6-5 and TRBJ2-7; possible D gene TRBD1, 6 bases. DNA of the CDR3: TGTGCCAGCAGTCAATGGGGGCCCTACGAGCAGTACTTC. Translation: CASSQWGPYEQYF.